Here is one T cell receptor (beta chain) with its context. Antigen specificity is unknown. These data are taken from a study of T cell responses to AZD1222 COVID-19 vaccine. Findings of the study overall: There were mostly white British donors and more females than males, and clonal diversity was possibly underestimated.

The table came from immunoSEQ multiplex PCR; TCRdb's copy has only in-frame clones and leaves some out. The table shows some 110,000 clones, with roughly 88% occurring only once. Between the trimmed V and J ends, which lost 6 bases and 5 bases, there was a span of 20 bases. Germline assignment: CDR1 MDHEN and CDR2 SYDVKM. The CDR3 runs 16 residues. The sequence came from an adult in good health. The rearrangement links TRBV28 to TRBJ1-3; unclear D gene. The sample consisted of peripheral blood, taken on day 0 of AZD1222 vaccination. CDR3 sequence reads: CASSPTWGKDRNTIYF. CDR3 bases: TGTGCCAGCAGCCCAACGTGGGGAAAGGATAGAAACACCATATATTTT.